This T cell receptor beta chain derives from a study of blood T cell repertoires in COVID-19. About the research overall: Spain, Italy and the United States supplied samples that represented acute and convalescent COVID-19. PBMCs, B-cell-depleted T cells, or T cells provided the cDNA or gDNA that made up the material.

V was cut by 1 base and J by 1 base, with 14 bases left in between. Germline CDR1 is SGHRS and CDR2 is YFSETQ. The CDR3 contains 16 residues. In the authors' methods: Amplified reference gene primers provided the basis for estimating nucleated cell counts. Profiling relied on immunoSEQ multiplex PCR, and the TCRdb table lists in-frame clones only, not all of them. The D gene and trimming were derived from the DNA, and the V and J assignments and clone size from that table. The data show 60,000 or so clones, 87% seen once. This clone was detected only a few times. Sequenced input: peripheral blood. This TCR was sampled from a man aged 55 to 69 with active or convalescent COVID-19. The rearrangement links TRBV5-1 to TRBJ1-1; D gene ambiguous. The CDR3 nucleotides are TGCGCCAGCAGCTTGCGCGGAAGCTTCGGGAACACTGAAGCTTTCTTT. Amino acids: CASSLRGSFGNTEAFF.